This T cell receptor (beta chain) was sequenced during a study of blood T cell repertoires in COVID-19. Sequencing was performed with immunoSEQ multiplex PCR; in TCRdb, only in-frame clones are kept and a portion is missing. The sample contains hundreds of thousands of clones, approximately 90% of which appear only once. The trim removed 4 bases at V and 4 bases at J, leaving 9 bases unmatched. The V gene's germline CDR1 is SGHNT and CDR2 YYREEE (reference sequence). This CDR3 region has 15 residues. The receptor was derived from a woman aged 18-30 years with acute COVID-19. V is TRBV5-4 and J is TRBJ2-7; TRBD2 agrees at 9 bases. The specimen was PBMCs or T cells enriched from blood (not recorded which). CDR3 DNA: TGTGCCAGCAGCGATTTTAGCGGGAGTAGTTACGAGCAGTACTTC. The encoded protein is CASSDFSGSSYEQYF. Full variable domain (missing parts from reference TRBV5-4 and TRBJ2-7): ETGVTQSPTHLIKTRGQQVTLRCSSQSGHNTVSWYQQALGQGPQFIFQYYREEENGRGNFPPRFSGLQFPNYSSELNVNALELDDSALYLCASSDFSGSSYEQYFGPGTRLTVT.